This TCR beta chain was sequenced for a study of cytomegalovirus exposure and HLA in healthy donors. General study points: Investigators reported 150 to 200 TCR beta chains as tied to cytomegalovirus. In a later analysis, a missense DCLRE1C variant was linked to TCR beta V- and J-gene trimming.

In the case of this clone: What it recognizes is unknown.

The primer mix had 60 Vbeta and 13 Jbeta primers. Libraries were prepared by immunoSEQ multiplex PCR; TCRdb keeps only in-frame clonotypes and omits some of them. The table shows around 100,000 clones, with about 67% occurring only once. Trimming took 8 bases from V and 0 from J, leaving 11 bases between them. From germline, CDR1 is LNHDA and CDR2 SQIVND (reference sequence). CDR3 size: 15 residues. Sequencing was carried out using PBMCs. This TCR derives from a woman younger than 30 in good health and CMV-seropositive. V usage is TRBV19 and J usage is TRBJ2-6; D is unclear. The chain's CDR3 is CASHGLNSGANVLTF. CDR3 DNA sequence: TGTGCCAGTCATGGGCTCAACTCTGGGGCCAACGTCCTGACTTTC.